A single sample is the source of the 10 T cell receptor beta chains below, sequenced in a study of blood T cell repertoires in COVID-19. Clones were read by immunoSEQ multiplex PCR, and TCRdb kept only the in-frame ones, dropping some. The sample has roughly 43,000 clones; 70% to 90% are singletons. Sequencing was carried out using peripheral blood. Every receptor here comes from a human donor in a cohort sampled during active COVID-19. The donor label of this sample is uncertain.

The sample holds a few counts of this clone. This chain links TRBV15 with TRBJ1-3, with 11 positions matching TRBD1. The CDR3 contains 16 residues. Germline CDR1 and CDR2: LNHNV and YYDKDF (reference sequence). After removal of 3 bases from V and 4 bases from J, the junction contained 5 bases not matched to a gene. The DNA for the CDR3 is TGTGCCACCAGCAGTGGGGACAGGGGGTCCGGAAACACCATATATTTT. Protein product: CATSSGDRGSGNTIYF.

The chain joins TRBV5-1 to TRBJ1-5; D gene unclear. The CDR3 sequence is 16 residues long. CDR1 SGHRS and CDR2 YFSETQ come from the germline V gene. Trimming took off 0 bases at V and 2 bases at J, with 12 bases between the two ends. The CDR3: CASSLDSTSGNQPQHF. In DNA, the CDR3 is TGCGCCAGCAGCTTGGATTCCACCAGCGGCAATCAGCCCCAGCATTTT. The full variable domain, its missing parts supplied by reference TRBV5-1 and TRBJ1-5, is KAGVTQTPRYLIKTRGQQVTLSCSPISGHRSVSWYQQTPGQGLQFLFEYFSETQRNKGNFPGRFSGRQFSNSRSEMNVSTLELGDSALYLCASSLDSTSGNQPQHFGDGTRLSIL.

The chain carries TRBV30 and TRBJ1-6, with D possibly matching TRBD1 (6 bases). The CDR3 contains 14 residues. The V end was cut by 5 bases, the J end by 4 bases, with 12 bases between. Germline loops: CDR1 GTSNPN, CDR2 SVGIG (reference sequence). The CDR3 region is CAWGRGGYNSPLHF. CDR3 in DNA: TGTGCCTGGGGGAGAGGGGGATATAATTCACCCCTCCACTTT.

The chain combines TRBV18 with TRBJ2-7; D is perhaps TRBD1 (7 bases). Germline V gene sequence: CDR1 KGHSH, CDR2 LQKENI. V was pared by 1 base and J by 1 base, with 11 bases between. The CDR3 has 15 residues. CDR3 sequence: CASSPRRGLSYEQYF. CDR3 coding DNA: TGTGCCAGCTCACCACGGAGGGGGCTGTCCTACGAGCAGTACTTC.

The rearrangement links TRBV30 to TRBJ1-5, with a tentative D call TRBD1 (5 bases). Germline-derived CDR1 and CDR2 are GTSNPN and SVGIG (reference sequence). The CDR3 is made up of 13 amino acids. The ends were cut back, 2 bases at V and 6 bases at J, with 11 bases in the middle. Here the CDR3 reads CAWSPAGIQPQHF. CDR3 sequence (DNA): TGTGCCTGGAGTCCCGCAGGGATTCAGCCCCAGCATTTT.

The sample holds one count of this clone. CDR3 sequence reads: CASSRESASGNTIYF. The CDR3 DNA reads as TGTGCCAGTAGTAGGGAGTCAGCATCTGGAAACACCATATATTTT. The chain recombines TRBV19 with TRBJ1-3; D not certain. The CDR3 runs to 15 residues. Germline V gene lookup returns CDR1 LNHDA and CDR2 SQIVND (reference sequence). Between the trimmed V and J ends, which lost 4 bases and 1 base, there was a span of 11 bases. Combining the CDR3 with reference TRBV19 and TRBJ1-3 gives the whole variable domain DGGITQSPKYLFRKEGQNVTLSCEQNLNHDAMYWYRQDPGQGLRLIYYSQIVNDFQKGDIAEGYSVSREKKESFPLTVTSAQKNPTAFYLCASSRESASGNTIYFGEGSWLTVV.

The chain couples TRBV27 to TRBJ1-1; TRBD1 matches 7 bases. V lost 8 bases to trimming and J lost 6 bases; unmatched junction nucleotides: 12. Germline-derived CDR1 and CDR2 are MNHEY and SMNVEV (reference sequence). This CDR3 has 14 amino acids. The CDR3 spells CASGALTGDAEAFF. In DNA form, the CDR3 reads TGTGCCAGCGGGGCCCTTACAGGGGACGCTGAAGCTTTCTTT.

The CDR3 region is CASSQDITNQETQYF. The CDR3 region has the DNA TGCGCCAGCAGCCAAGATATAACTAACCAAGAGACCCAGTACTTC. V and J are TRBV4-1 and TRBJ2-5; D remains unclear. In germline, CDR1 is MGHRA, CDR2 YSYEKL. With 0 bases removed from V and 0 bases from J, the gap between germline ends came to 8 bases. This CDR3 is built from 15 residues.

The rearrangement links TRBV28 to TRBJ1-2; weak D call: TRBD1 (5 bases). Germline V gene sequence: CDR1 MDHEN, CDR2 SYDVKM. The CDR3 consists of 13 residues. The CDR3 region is CAGGGTRRYGYTF. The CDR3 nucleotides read TGTGCTGGGGGGGGAACCAGAAGGTATGGCTACACCTTC.

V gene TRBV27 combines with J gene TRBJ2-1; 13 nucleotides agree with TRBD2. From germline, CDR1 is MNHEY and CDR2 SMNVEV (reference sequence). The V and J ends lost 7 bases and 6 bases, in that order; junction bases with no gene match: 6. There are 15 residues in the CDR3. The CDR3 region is CASKRTSGGVNEQFF. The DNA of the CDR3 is TGTGCCAGCAAGCGTACTAGCGGGGGGGTCAATGAGCAGTTCTTC.